This is a list of T cell receptor beta chains from one sample in a study of patients and donors after allogeneic stem cell transplantation. TCRdb reprocessed the RT-PCR reads via MiXCR and lists one record per CDR3 protein. The sample carries hundreds of thousands of distinct CDR3 sequences, around 40% recorded once. Material: blood, either unsorted or a sorted T cell fraction (not recorded which). Receptors originate from a human donor who was either an allogeneic HSCT recipient or a stem cell or donor lymphocyte infusion donor (not recorded which). It is not recorded whose cells these are; they may come from a transplant donor. Each CDR3 is given with its conserved first and last residue. The D gene is left open where the match is weak. The size entry is marked missing in some rows and otherwise reads once, few, many or a size class.

size,J,D,V,DNA,CDR3
few,TRBJ2-2,.,TRBV20-1,TGCAGTGCTAGAGAAGTTCTGGGGGACACCGGGGAGCTGTTTTTT,CSAREVLGDTGELFF
.,TRBJ1-5,TRBD1,TRBV4-1,TGCGCCAGCAGCCAGGCGGGACAGTCTAATAGCAATCAGCCCCAGCATTTT,CASSQAGQSNSNQPQHF
.,TRBJ2-4,.,TRBV28,TGTGCCAGTCGCTGGAAACTAGCCAAAAACATTCAGTACTTC,CASRWKLAKNIQYF
few,TRBJ2-3,.,TRBV9,TGTGCCAGCAGCGTAGGTCCTACCACAGATACGCAGTATTTT,CASSVGPTTDTQYF
.,TRBJ1-5,TRBD1,TRBV7-9,TGTGCCAGCAGCCGGGACAGTAACAATCAGCCCCAGCATTTT,CASSRDSNNQPQHF
.,TRBJ2-5,.,TRBV28,TGTGCCAGCAGTTCCTGGGAGACCCAGTACTTC,CASSSWETQYF
once,TRBJ2-5,.,TRBV14,TGTGCCAGCAGCCCCCGGCGCGCGGAGACCCAGTACTTC,CASSPRRAETQYF
.,TRBJ1-6,.,TRBV7-2,TGTGCCAGCCGAGGGGGGAGGGAGAGTTCACCCCTCCACTTT,CASRGGRESSPLHF
.,TRBJ2-7,.,TRBV29-1,TGCAGCGTTGGCGGAGGGGGCTCCTACGAGCAGTACTTC,CSVGGGGSYEQYF
few,TRBJ2-1,.,TRBV6-5,TGTGCCAGCAGTTACAATCGCGGATACAATGAGCAGTTCTTC,CASSYNRGYNEQFF